A single sample gave rise to the 21 T cell receptor beta chains below, sequenced in a study of CD8 T cells in ankylosing spondylitis. TCRdb re-called the 5' RACE reads with MiXCR, one entry per CDR3 protein. This table holds roughly 200,000 distinct CDR3 sequences, roughly 13% found once. Sequenced material: blood, either unsorted or a sorted T cell fraction (not recorded which). These TCRs come from a male donor with ankylosing spondylitis or in good health (not recorded which).

Only a few counts were recorded for this clonotype. The CDR3 DNA reads as TGTGCCAGCAGCTTAGAGTCGGGTAGCGGGGATGAGCAGTTCTTC. Residues: CASSLESGSGDEQFF. The chain is built from TRBV7-2 and TRBJ2-1, with TRBD2 matching 8 bases. CDR1 is SGHTA, CDR2 FQGNSA, per germline. The CDR3 has 15 amino acids. J was trimmed by 8 bases and V by 1 base; bases with no gene match: 7.

This clonotype was seen more than once but under ten times. V usage is TRBV6-1 and J usage is TRBJ2-7; 7 bases are shared with TRBD2. Germline V lookup: CDR1 MNHNS, CDR2 SASEGT. V was clipped by 6 bases and J by 3 bases; unmatched bases: 8. The CDR3 length is 14 residues. The CDR3, as DNA: TGTGCCAGCAGCCCCGGGACTAACCTCTACGAGCAGTACTTC. Translated: CASSPGTNLYEQYF.

V gene TRBV10-3 combines with J gene TRBJ2-5, with D perhaps matching TRBD1 (7 bases). The V gene's germline CDR1 is ENHRY and CDR2 SYGVKD. The CDR3 extends over 16 amino acids. V gave up 4 bases and J gave up 5 bases, with 20 bases separating them. CDR3 residues: CAISVPGQVGGETQYF. The CDR3 nucleotides are TGTGCCATCAGTGTTCCAGGACAGGTTGGAGGGGAGACCCAGTACTTC.

This clonotype occurred a few times. The V and J genes are TRBV7-7 and TRBJ2-3; 7 bases align to TRBD1. V lost 5 bases to trimming and J lost 5 bases; unmatched junction nucleotides: 7. There are 14 residues in the CDR3. CDR1 is SSHAT and CDR2 is FNYEAQ in the germline V gene (reference sequence). The CDR3 bases are TGTGCCAGCAGCCCAGGGGGACCCGAAGATACGCAGTATTTT. This codes for CASSPGGPEDTQYF.

This clonotype occurred a few times. V and J are TRBV7-8 and TRBJ2-7, with a weak D call TRBD2 (6 bases). The CDR3 runs 15 residues. Trimming pared 0 bases from V and 2 bases from J, leaving 11 bases between. CDR1 is SGHVS and CDR2 is FQNEAQ in the germline V gene. The CDR3 spells CASSLAQRATYEQYF. CDR3 nucleotide sequence: TGTGCCAGCAGCTTAGCCCAGCGGGCTACCTACGAGCAGTACTTC.

The V and J genes are TRBV15 and TRBJ2-1; 10 bases align to TRBD2. Germline V gene sequence: CDR1 LNHNV, CDR2 YYDKDF (reference sequence). V lost 8 bases and J lost 9; bases outside the gene matches: 10. The CDR3 consists of 14 residues. CDR3 region: CATYPSGSPGEQFF. DNA of the CDR3: TGTGCCACCTATCCTAGCGGGAGTCCGGGTGAGCAGTTCTTC.

The V gene is TRBV12-3 or TRBV12-4, the J gene TRBJ1-1; no definite D call. Trimming removed 6 bases at V and 5 bases at J, with 19 bases between. This CDR3 contains 15 residues. The CDR3 loop is CASSPSWTVGTEAFF. DNA for the CDR3: TGTGCCAGCAGCCCCTCATGGACGGTGGGGACTGAAGCTTTCTTT.

The chain is built from TRBV27 and TRBJ1-2, with D possibly matching TRBD1 (6 bases). Germline CDR1 reads MNHEY; CDR2 reads SMNVEV (reference sequence). Trimming cost V 5 bases and J 2 bases, with 18 bases left between them. The CDR3 totals 16 residues. CDR3 bases: TGTGCCAGCAGTCCAGGACAGAAAATACAAAACTATGGCTACACCTTC. As protein: CASSPGQKIQNYGYTF.

V is TRBV7-9 and J is TRBJ2-7, with TRBD1 as a possible D gene (5 bases). Trimming removed 1 base at V and 0 bases at J, with 13 bases between. The CDR3 length is 16 residues. Germline-derived CDR1 and CDR2 are SEHNR and FQNEAQ (reference sequence). CDR3 coding DNA: TGTGCCAGCAGCTTAGGGCCCAGGGCCGGCTCCTACGAGCAGTACTTC. It specifies CASSLGPRAGSYEQYF.

The chain combines TRBV28 with TRBJ2-3, with D perhaps being TRBD1 or TRBD2 (5 bases each). The CDR3 is 17 amino acids. V lost 3 bases and J 0 bases, leaving 16 bases between the germline ends. The germline V gene has CDR1 MDHEN and CDR2 SYDVKM. The CDR3 coding sequence is TGTGCCAGCAGTTTGTCGAGGGGCGGAACTAGCACAGATACGCAGTATTTT. The encoded protein is CASSLSRGGTSTDTQYF. Full variable domain (missing parts from reference TRBV28 and TRBJ2-3): DVKVTQSSRYLVKRTGEKVFLECVQDMDHENMFWYRQDPGLGLRLIYFSYDVKMKEKGDIPEGYSVSREKKERFSLILESASTNQTSMYLCASSLSRGGTSTDTQYFGPGTRLTVL.

This clonotype came up a few times. The J gene is TRBJ2-7, the V gene TRBV2; no clear D. The CDR3 totals 13 residues. V was cut by 6 bases and J by 4 bases, with 13 bases left in between. Germline V gene data show CDR1 as SNHLY and CDR2 as FYNNEI. CDR3 bases: TGTGCCAGCAGCGAGGAGATCTGGTACGAGCAGTACTTC. Amino acid sequence: CASSEEIWYEQYF.

V is TRBV5-6 and J is TRBJ2-3; 8 bases fit TRBD1. J was trimmed by 1 base and V by 7 bases; bases with no gene match: 5. The CDR3 is 14 amino acids. Germline CDR1 reads SGHDT; CDR2 reads YYEEEE. The CDR3 coding sequence is TGTGCCAGCCAGTGGGGACAGGGCACAGATACGCAGTATTTT. Translation: CASQWGQGTDTQYF.

This clonotype was seen ten or more times. The chain recombines TRBV4-1 with TRBJ2-3; 8 nucleotides match TRBD2. Unmatched junction bases numbered 16, after V lost 5 bases and J lost 9 bases. The CDR3 runs 16 residues. The germline V gene encodes CDR1 MGHRA and CDR2 YSYEKL. The CDR3 protein is CASSTHEREWGRTQYF. The CDR3 DNA reads as TGCGCCAGCAGCACCCATGAGCGGGAGTGGGGTCGGACGCAGTATTTT.

This clonotype showed up just a few times. The chain joins TRBV28 to TRBJ2-5; D is unclear. CDR3 size: 13 residues. Germline CDR1 reads MDHEN; CDR2 reads SYDVKM. V gave up 8 bases and J gave up 0 bases, with 10 bases separating them. Here the CDR3 DNA reads TGTGCCAGCGGAGCCGGGTACCAAGAGACCCAGTACTTC. Protein product: CASGAGYQETQYF.

The chain employs TRBV5-1 and TRBJ2-3, with 8 bases that match TRBD2. Germline-derived CDR1 and CDR2 are SGHRS and YFSETQ. V dropped 5 bases and J dropped 2; count of bases not matched to a gene: 13. The CDR3 totals 17 residues. The CDR3 loop is CASSPPWGSGDTDTQYF. Here the CDR3 DNA reads TGCGCCAGCAGTCCACCGTGGGGTAGCGGGGACACAGATACGCAGTATTTT.

This clonotype was recorded a few times. This chain uses TRBV4-1 with TRBJ2-2, with TRBD2 identical over 11 bases. The CDR3 has 17 amino acids. Germline V gene sequence: CDR1 MGHRA, CDR2 YSYEKL. Trimming removed 7 bases from V and 0 bases from J; junction bases left unmatched: 7. The CDR3 DNA sequence: TGCGCCAGCAACCTTTTTAGCGGGAGGGCGAACACCGGGGAGCTGTTTTTT. Protein product: CASNLFSGRANTGELFF.

CDR3 residues: CARSAPNEQFF. The DNA of the CDR3 is TGTGCCCGCAGTGCTCCGAATGAGCAGTTCTTC. The chain uses TRBV30 and TRBJ2-1; no clear D gene. Germline loops: CDR1 GTSNPN, CDR2 SVGIG (reference sequence). The CDR3 covers 11 residues. V lost 8 bases and J lost 7, with 12 bases in between.

V is TRBV29-1 and J is TRBJ1-1; a possible D gene is TRBD1 (5 bases). Germline V lookup: CDR1 SQVTM, CDR2 ANQGSEA. This CDR3 is built from 14 residues. With 3 bases removed from V and 5 bases from J, the gap between germline ends came to 16 bases. The CDR3 nucleotides are TGCAGCGTTGAGTTGGGGGATTGGGGAACTGAAGCTTTCTTT. Translated: CSVELGDWGTEAFF.

This clonotype has more than one count but fewer than ten. J is TRBJ2-7 and V is TRBV16; 9 bases map to TRBD2. The germline V gene encodes CDR1 KGHSY and CDR2 FQNENV. V lost 1 base and J lost 4; bases outside the gene matches: 5. The CDR3 contains 15 residues. Written as DNA, the CDR3 is TGTGCCAGCAGCCAATTCTCCAGCGGGGGGTACGAGCAGTACTTC. Encoded protein: CASSQFSSGGYEQYF.

The sample holds many counts of this clonotype. The chain couples TRBV12-3 or TRBV12-4 to TRBJ2-1, with TRBD1 as a possible D gene (6 bases). This CDR3 has 14 residues. V lost 6 bases and J 7 bases, leaving 16 bases between the germline ends. Here the CDR3 reads CASRHRAPWNEQFF. The CDR3 nucleotides read TGTGCCAGCAGGCACAGGGCCCCATGGAATGAGCAGTTCTTC.

The V and J genes are TRBV5-5 and TRBJ2-3; the D call may be TRBD1 or TRBD2 (5 bases each). Germline V gene data show CDR1 as SGHKS and CDR2 as YYEKEE (reference sequence). V lost 0 bases to trimming and J lost 1 base, with 9 bases between them. The CDR3 extends over 15 amino acids. The CDR3 region is CASSLVMGGTDTQYF. The CDR3 region has the DNA TGTGCCAGCAGCTTGGTAATGGGGGGCACAGATACGCAGTATTTT.